This T cell receptor beta chain was captured by sequencing in a study of spatial heterogeneity in lung cancer. Overall study context: More beta-chain than alpha-chain sequences were consistently detected.

Every TCR cDNA molecule carried a tag that served as a unique molecular identifier. Via MiXCR, TCRdb re-called the 5' RACE reads, giving one row per CDR3 protein. The repertoire consists of more than 75,000 distinct CDR3 sequences, with 10% to 15% occurring once and the leading ten covering 4.6%. The CDR3 totals 13 residues. The V end was cut by 5 bases, the J end by 3 bases, with 11 bases between. Looked up from germline, CDR1 is MNHNY and CDR2 is SVGAGI (reference sequence). The sample's time point: sample taken at primary tumor resection. Unsorted whole RNA samples from tumor, nontumor lung or frozen PBMC were sequenced.

The sequence was obtained from a male donor with early-stage non-small cell lung cancer. Sequencing used PBMCs, obtained at surgery. The chain carries TRBV6-6 and TRBJ2-7; D may be TRBD1 (5 bases). The CDR3 reads CASSDPGNYEQYF. DNA for the CDR3: TGTGCCAGCAGTGATCCAGGGAACTACGAGCAGTACTTC.